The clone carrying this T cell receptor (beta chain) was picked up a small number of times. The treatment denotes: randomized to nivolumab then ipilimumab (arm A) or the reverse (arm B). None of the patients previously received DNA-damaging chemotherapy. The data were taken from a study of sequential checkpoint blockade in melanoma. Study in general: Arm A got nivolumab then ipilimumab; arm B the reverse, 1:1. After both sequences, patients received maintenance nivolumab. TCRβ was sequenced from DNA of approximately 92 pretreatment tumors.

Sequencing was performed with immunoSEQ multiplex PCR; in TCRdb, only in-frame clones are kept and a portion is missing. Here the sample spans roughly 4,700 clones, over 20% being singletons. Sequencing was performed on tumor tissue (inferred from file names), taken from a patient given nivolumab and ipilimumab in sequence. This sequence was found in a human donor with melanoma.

CDR3 nucleotide sequence: TGCGCCAGCAGCTCCCGGGACAGCTACGAGCAGTACTTC. This codes for CASSSRDSYEQYF. The chain carries TRBV23-1 and TRBJ2-7; 7 bases match TRBD1. TRBV23-1 is sorted into the ORF group, with uncertain function. The junction had 5 bases not matched to a gene; V was cut back by 6 bases and J by 3 bases. There are 13 residues in the CDR3.